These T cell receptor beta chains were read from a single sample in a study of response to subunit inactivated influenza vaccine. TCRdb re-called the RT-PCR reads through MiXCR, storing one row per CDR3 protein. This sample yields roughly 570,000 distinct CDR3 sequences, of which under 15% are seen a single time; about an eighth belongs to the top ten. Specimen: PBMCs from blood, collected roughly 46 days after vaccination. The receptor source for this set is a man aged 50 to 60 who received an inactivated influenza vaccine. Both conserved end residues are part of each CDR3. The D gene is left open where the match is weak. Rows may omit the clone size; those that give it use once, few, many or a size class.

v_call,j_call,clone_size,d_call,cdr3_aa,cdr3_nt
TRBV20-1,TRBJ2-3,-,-,CSATGLNTADTQYF,TGCAGTGCGACGGGCCTCAACACCGCAGATACGCAGTATTTT
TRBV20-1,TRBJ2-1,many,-,CSARPRSSYNEQFF,TGCAGTGCTAGACCGAGGAGCTCCTACAATGAGCAGTTCTTC
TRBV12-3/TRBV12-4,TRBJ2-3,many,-,CASTSWGAGEDTQYF,TGTGCCAGCACCTCCTGGGGGGCCGGGGAAGATACGCAGTATTTT
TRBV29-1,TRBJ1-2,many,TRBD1,CSSGQGDNYGYTF,TGCAGCTCTGGACAGGGTGATAACTATGGCTACACCTTC
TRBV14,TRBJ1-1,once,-,CASSLAGSPGRTFF,TGTGCCAGCAGCCTCGCCGGGTCCCCTGGGAGGACTTTCTTT
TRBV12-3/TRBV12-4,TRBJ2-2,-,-,CASRSRQGGRGVPNTGELFF,TGTGCCAGCAGATCCCGACAGGGAGGGAGAGGGGTCCCGAACACCGGGGAGCTGTTTTTT
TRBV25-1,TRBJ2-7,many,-,CASSEGGHYEQYF,TGTGCCAGCAGTGAAGGGGGACACTACGAGCAGTACTTC
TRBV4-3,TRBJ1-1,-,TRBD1,CASSQVNRGTEAFF,TGCGCCAGCAGCCAAGTTAACAGGGGCACTGAAGCTTTCTTT
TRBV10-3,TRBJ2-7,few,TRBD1,CAISSRDRTYEQYF,TGTGCCATCAGTAGCAGGGACAGAACCTACGAGCAGTACTTC
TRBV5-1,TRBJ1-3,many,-,CASSLESQGIGNTIYF,TGCGCCAGCAGCTTGGAATCCCAGGGTATAGGAAACACCATATATTTT
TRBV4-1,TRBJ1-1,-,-,CASTKDIYAEAFF,TGCGCCAGCACGAAGGACATCTACGCTGAAGCTTTCTTT
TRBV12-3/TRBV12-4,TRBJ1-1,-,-,CASSHGVILGTEAFF,TGTGCCAGCAGCCACGGGGTTATCCTGGGGACTGAAGCTTTCTTT
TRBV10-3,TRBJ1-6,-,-,CAISGLGDSPLHF,TGTGCCATCTCGGGTTTAGGGGATTCACCCCTCCACTTT
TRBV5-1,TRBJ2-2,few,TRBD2,CASSPVTSGMGGELFF,TGCGCCAGCAGCCCAGTCACTAGCGGGATGGGCGGGGAGCTGTTTTTT
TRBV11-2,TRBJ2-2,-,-,CASSLSYRELFF,TGTGCCAGCAGCTTAAGTTATAGGGAGCTGTTTTTT
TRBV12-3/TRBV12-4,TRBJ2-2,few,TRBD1,CASRSPGTGNTGELFF,TGTGCCAGCAGGTCTCCCGGGACAGGAAACACCGGGGAGCTGTTTTTT
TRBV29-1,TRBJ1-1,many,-,CSVGAQGTEAFF,TGCAGCGTTGGAGCCCAAGGCACTGAAGCTTTCTTT
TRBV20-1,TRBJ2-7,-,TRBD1,CSARVLDRGSYEQYF,TGCAGTGCTAGAGTCCTAGACAGGGGGTCGTACGAGCAGTACTTC
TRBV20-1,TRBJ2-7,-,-,CSFVGGDEQYF,TGCAGCTTTGTAGGGGGTGACGAGCAGTACTTC
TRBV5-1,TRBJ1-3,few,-,CASSLEGNSGNTIYF,TGCGCCAGCAGCTTGGAGGGTAACTCTGGAAACACCATATATTTT
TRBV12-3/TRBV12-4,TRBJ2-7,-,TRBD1,CASSFDRAYEQYF,TGTGCCAGCAGTTTTGACAGGGCGTACGAGCAGTACTTC
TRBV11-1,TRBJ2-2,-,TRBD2,CASSKTRGTSGAANTGELFF,TGTGCCAGCAGCAAAACCAGAGGGACTAGCGGGGCTGCAAACACCGGGGAGCTGTTTTTT
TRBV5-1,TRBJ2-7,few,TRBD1,CASSLRDRVCYYNYEQYF,TGCGCCAGCAGCTTGAGGGACAGGGTATGTTACTATAACTACGAGCAGTACTTC
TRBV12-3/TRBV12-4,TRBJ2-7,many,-,CASSPAAIKSYEQYF,TGTGCCAGCAGTCCGGCGGCCATTAAAAGCTACGAGCAGTACTTC
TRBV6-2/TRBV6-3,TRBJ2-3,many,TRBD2,CASRLIAGGSTDTQYF,TGTGCCAGCAGGCTTATAGCGGGAGGAAGCACAGATACGCAGTATTTT
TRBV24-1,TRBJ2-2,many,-,CATSDRTVTNTGELFF,TGTGCCACCAGTGATCGGACAGTGACGAACACCGGGGAGCTGTTTTTT
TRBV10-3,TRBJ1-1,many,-,CAISETHGGWDTEAFF,TGTGCCATCAGTGAGACGCACGGGGGCTGGGACACTGAAGCTTTCTTT
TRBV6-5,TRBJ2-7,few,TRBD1,CASSYSLRTGEAYEQYF,TGTGCCAGCAGTTACTCACTCCGGACAGGGGAAGCGTACGAGCAGTACTTC
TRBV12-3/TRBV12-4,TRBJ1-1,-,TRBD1,CASRTGRGPSEAFF,TGTGCCAGCAGGACAGGGAGGGGGCCCTCTGAAGCTTTCTTT
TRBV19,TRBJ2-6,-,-,CASSSQPGAISGANVLTF,TGTGCCAGTAGTTCGCAGCCAGGGGCAATCTCTGGGGCCAACGTCCTGACTTTC
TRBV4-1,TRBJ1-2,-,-,CASSQVFGYGYTF,TGCGCCAGCAGCCAAGTCTTCGGCTATGGCTACACCTTC
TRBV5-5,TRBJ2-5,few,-,CASNRYREETQYF,TGTGCCAGCAACCGATACAGGGAAGAGACCCAGTACTTC
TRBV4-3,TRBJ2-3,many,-,CASSQSFASGGTDTQYF,TGCGCCAGCAGCCAGAGTTTTGCATCCGGGGGCACAGATACGCAGTATTTT
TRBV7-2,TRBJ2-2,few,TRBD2,CASSTQNLAAGELFF,TGTGCCAGCAGCACTCAGAACCTAGCGGCCGGGGAGCTGTTTTTT
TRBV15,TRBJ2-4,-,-,CATSRSGSSKAKNIQYF,TGTGCCACCAGCAGATCAGGGTCCTCAAAAGCCAAAAACATTCAGTACTTC
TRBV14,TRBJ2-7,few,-,CASSQAFVISYEQYF,TGTGCCAGCAGCCAAGCATTCGTGATCTCCTACGAGCAGTACTTC
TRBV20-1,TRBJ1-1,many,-,CSARSGNTEAFF,TGCAGTGCTAGGTCAGGGAACACTGAAGCTTTCTTT
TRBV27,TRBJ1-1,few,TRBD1,CASSFRGPGEAFF,TGTGCCAGCAGTTTTAGGGGGCCGGGTGAAGCTTTCTTT
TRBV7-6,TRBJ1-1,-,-,CASSPNYNTEAFF,TGTGCCAGCAGCCCGAATTACAACACTGAAGCTTTCTTT
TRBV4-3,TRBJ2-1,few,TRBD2,CASSLTSESYNEQFF,TGCGCCAGCAGCCTAACTAGCGAATCCTACAATGAGCAGTTCTTC
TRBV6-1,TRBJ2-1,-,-,CASSPPNQNNEQFF,TGTGCCAGCAGCCCTCCTAACCAGAACAATGAGCAGTTCTTC
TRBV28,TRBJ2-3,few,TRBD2,CASSRLADDTDTQYF,TGTGCCAGCAGTCGACTAGCGGACGACACAGATACGCAGTATTTT
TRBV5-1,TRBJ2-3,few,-,CASSLDHAADTQYF,TGCGCCAGCAGCTTGGACCACGCTGCAGATACGCAGTATTTT
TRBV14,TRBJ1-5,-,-,CASSQAGAPVQPQHF,TGTGCCAGCAGCCAAGCAGGGGCGCCCGTTCAGCCCCAGCATTTT
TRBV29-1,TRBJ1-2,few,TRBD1,CSVDSSVTGYYGYTF,TGCAGCGTTGATTCTTCTGTGACAGGGTACTATGGCTACACCTTC
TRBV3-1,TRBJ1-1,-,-,CASSQVRGIAFF,TGTGCCAGCAGCCAAGTTCGGGGGATAGCTTTCTTT